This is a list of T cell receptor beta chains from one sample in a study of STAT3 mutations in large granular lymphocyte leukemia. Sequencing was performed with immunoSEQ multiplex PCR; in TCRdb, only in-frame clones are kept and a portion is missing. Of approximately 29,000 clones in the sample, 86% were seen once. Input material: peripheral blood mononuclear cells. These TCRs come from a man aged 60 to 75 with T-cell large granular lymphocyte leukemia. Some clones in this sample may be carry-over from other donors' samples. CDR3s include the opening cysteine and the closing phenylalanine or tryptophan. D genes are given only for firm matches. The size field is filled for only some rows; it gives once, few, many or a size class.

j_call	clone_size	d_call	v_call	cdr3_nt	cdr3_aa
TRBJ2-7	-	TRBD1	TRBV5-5	TGTGCCAGCACTAAAGACAGGGGTTCCTACGAGCAGTACTTC	CASTKDRGSYEQYF
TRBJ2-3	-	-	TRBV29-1	TGCAGCGTCGCGCTAAGGAGCGCGAGCACAGATACGCAGTATTTT	CSVALRSASTDTQYF
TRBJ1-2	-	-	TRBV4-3	TGCGCCAGCAGCCAAGATCTGGACGGGAAAAACTATGGCTACACCTTC	CASSQDLDGKNYGYTF
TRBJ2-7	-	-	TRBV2	TGTGCCAGCAAGGGGACTTACTACGAGCAGTACTTC	CASKGTYYEQYF
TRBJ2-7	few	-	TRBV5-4	TGTGCCAGCAGCCCGTCGGGGAGGCACGAGCAGTACTTC	CASSPSGRHEQYF
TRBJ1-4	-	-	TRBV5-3	TGTGCCAGAAGGCAACCCCTCGAGTCTGCAACTAATGAAAAACTGTTTTTT	CARRQPLESATNEKLFF
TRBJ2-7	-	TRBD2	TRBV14	TGTGCCAGCACCTCTAGCGGGAGCCCTTTCTACGAGCAGTACTTC	CASTSSGSPFYEQYF
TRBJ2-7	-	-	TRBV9	TGTGCCAGCAGCGTAGCTGGCGATCCGTACGTCGAGCAGTACTTC	CASSVAGDPYVEQYF
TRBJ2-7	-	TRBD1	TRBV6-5	TGTGCCAGCAGTTACTCGACAGGGGACCCTTCCTACGAGCAGTACTTC	CASSYSTGDPSYEQYF
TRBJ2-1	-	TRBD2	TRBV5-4	TGTGCCAGCAGCGGGGGGGTTCTAGCGGGATGGAATGAGCAGTTCTTC	CASSGGVLAGWNEQFF
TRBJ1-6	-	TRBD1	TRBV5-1	TGCGCCAGCAGCTTGACAGGGGATTATAATTCACCCCTCCACTTT	CASSLTGDYNSPLHF
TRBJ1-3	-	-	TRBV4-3	TGCGCCAGCAGCCGAGACATGAGCTCTGGAAACACCATATATTTT	CASSRDMSSGNTIYF
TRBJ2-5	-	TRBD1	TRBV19	TGTGCCAGTAGTCGCGGGACAGGGCGGGAGACCCAGTACTTC	CASSRGTGRETQYF
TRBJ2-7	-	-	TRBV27	TGTGCCAGCCGCCCGAGTGTGTCCTACGAGCAGTACTTC	CASRPSVSYEQYF
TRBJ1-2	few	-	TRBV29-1	TGCAGCGTTGTCACAGGGTGGATAAGGGGCTACACCTTC	CSVVTGWIRGYTF
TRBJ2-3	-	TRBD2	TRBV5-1	TGCGCCAGCGGACCAGCGGGAGCTGATACGCAGTATTTT	CASGPAGADTQYF
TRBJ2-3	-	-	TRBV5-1	TGCGCCAGCAGCTTGACCTCCGGTTTTGATACGCAGTATTTT	CASSLTSGFDTQYF
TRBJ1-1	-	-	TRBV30	TGTGCCTGGAGTGTACGAGGGTTGAACACTGAAGCTTTCTTT	CAWSVRGLNTEAFF
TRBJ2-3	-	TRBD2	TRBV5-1	TGCGCCAGCAGCTCGAGGACTAGCGGGCTCACAGATACGCAGTATTTT	CASSSRTSGLTDTQYF
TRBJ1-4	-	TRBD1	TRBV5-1	TGCGCCAGCAGCGTGGGACAGGGAGACGAAAAACTGTTTTTT	CASSVGQGDEKLFF
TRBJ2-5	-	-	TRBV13	TGTGCCAGCAGCCCCCCTTGGGTTGAAGAGACCCAGTACTTC	CASSPPWVEETQYF
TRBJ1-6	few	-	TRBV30	TGTGCCTGGAGTCCGAGGAGCTTCAATTCACCCCTCCACTTT	CAWSPRSFNSPLHF
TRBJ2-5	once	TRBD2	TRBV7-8	TGTGCCAGCAGCCTGTGGACTAGCGGGCCCCAAGAGACCCAGTACTTC	CASSLWTSGPQETQYF
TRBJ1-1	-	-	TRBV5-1	TGCGCCAGCAGCGCCAGGCTGAACACTGAAGCTTTCTTT	CASSARLNTEAFF
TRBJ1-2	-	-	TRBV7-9	TGTGCCAGCAGCTTAGCAGAGGGCAGTGGGAACTATGGCTACACCTTC	CASSLAEGSGNYGYTF
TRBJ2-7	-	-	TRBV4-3	TGCGCCAGCAGCCTCCAGGTCGAGGCGGCCGGGGGGCACGAGCAGTACTTC	CASSLQVEAAGGHEQYF
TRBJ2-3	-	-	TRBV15	TGTGCCACCAGCAGAGGGGGGGTTGAGACAGATACGCAGTATTTT	CATSRGGVETDTQYF
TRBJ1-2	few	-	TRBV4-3	TGCGCCAGCAGCCAAGCCAGGGGTGGTTGGTATGGCTACACCTTC	CASSQARGGWYGYTF
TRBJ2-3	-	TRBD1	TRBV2	TGTGCTACCTCAGGGGGCTGGACAGATACGCAGTATTTT	CATSGGWTDTQYF
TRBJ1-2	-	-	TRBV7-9	TGTGCCAGCAGCTTAGTAGCTTCGGATGGCTACACCTTC	CASSLVASDGYTF
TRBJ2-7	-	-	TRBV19	TGTGCCAGTAGTACCTGGGGAGAATATTACGAGCAGTACTTC	CASSTWGEYYEQYF
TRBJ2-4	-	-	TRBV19	TGTGCCAGTAGACCTCACGTAGGCAAAAACATTCAGTACTTC	CASRPHVGKNIQYF
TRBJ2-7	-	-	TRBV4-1	TGCGCCAGCAGCCAAGACCCAGGGACCGAGCAGTACTTC	CASSQDPGTEQYF
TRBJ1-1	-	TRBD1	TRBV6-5	TGTGCCAGCAGTTACCCGACAGGGAAAGTGGCTTTCTTT	CASSYPTGKVAFF
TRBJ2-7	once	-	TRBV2	TGTGCCAGCACTTACAGCTACGAGCAGTACTTC	CASTYSYEQYF
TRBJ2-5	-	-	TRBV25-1	TGTGCCAGCAGGCGGGACCCTCATGGGACCCAGTACTTC	CASRRDPHGTQYF
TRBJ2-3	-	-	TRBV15	TGTGCCACCAGCCCCGGGGGCACAGATACGCAGTATTTT	CATSPGGTDTQYF
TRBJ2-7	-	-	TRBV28	TGTGCCAGCACCGGGGCGCCTAGCTCCTACGAGCAGTACTTC	CASTGAPSSYEQYF
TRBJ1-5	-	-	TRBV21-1	TGTGCCAGCGGCGACAGTGCAGTGTTTCTGCCCCAGCATTTT	CASGDSAVFLPQHF
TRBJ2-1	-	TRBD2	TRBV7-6	TGTGCCAGCAGCACTGGGACTAGGCCTGAGCAGTTCTTC	CASSTGTRPEQFF
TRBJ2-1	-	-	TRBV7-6	TGTGCCAGCAGCTCTCTCGACAATGAGCAGTTCTTC	CASSSLDNEQFF
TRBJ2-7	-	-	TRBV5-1	TGCGCCAGCAGCCGGAACCCGGGGCCTCAGGGGTCCTACGAGCAGTACTTC	CASSRNPGPQGSYEQYF
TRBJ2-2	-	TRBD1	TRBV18	TGTGCCAGCTCAACGACCGGGACAGCGAACACCGGGGAGCTGTTTTTT	CASSTTGTANTGELFF
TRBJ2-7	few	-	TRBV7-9	TGTGCCAGCAGCTTAAATGCCCCTAGTATCCACGAGCAGTACTTC	CASSLNAPSIHEQYF
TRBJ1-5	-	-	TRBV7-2	TGTGCCAGCAGCCGAGCGAATCAGCCCCAGCATTTT	CASSRANQPQHF
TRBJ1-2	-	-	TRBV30	TGTGCCCTGCAACAGGAGTCTAACTATGGCTACACCTTC	CALQQESNYGYTF
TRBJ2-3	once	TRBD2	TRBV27	TGTGCCAGCAGTTTGAGAGCGGGATTCACAGATACGCAGTATTTT	CASSLRAGFTDTQYF